This T cell receptor beta chain is drawn from a study of PD-1 blockade in classical Hodgkin lymphoma. Study-wide results and caveats: What caused the repertoire differences, perhaps disease activity or prior therapy, remains undefined.

Patients all relapsed after autologous stem cell transplantation, and there was variation in brentuximab vedotin exposure. Researchers used magnetic negative selection to pull out pure CD4+ T cells from thawed PBMCs. The CDR3 is 17 amino acids. After removal of 4 bases from V and 4 bases from J, the junction contained 12 bases not matched to a gene. Germline CDR1 is MNHEY and CDR2 is SMNVEV (reference sequence). Some clones are missing from TCRdb's copy, which holds only in-frame ones; the method was immunoSEQ multiplex PCR. Of about 27,000 clones listed, 60% to 85% are singletons. This clone was found once. Its antigen is not known.

The sample consisted of CD4+ T cells from blood, taken at baseline. The V gene is TRBV27, the J gene TRBJ1-5, with 8 bases that match TRBD1. This TCR was sampled from a human donor with classical Hodgkin lymphoma. The chain's CDR3 is CASSSSQGALGNQPQHF. In nucleotides, the CDR3 is TGTGCCAGCAGTTCTAGTCAGGGGGCCCTGGGGAATCAGCCCCAGCATTTT.